This T cell receptor beta chain was obtained from a study of T cells after posttransplantation cyclophosphamide. Sampled 1 year posttransplant, controls received myeloablative marrow transplants, methotrexate and a calcineurin inhibitor. Germline assignment: CDR1 MDHEN and CDR2 SYDVKM. This CDR3 comprises 14 residues. Germline trimming cut 7 bases from V and 0 bases from J; bases unmatched to any gene: 5. Libraries were prepared by immunoSEQ multiplex PCR; TCRdb keeps only in-frame clonotypes and omits some of them. The sample lists approximately 21,000 clones, just over 85% occurring once. The starting material was PBMCs, obtained about 13 months after allogeneic stem cell transplant with calcineurin inhibitor and methotrexate. The chain uses TRBV28 and TRBJ1-1; 7 nucleotides match TRBD1. The source of this sequence is a female patient between 30 and 39 years old who received an allogeneic stem cell transplant from an unrelated donor, was CMV-positive, and had acute and chronic GVHD. Part of the T cell pool may stem from the graft donor. The CDR3 region is CASTLQGLNTEAFF. CDR3 in DNA: TGTGCCAGCACCTTACAGGGGTTGAACACTGAAGCTTTCTTT. Supplemented by reference TRBV28 and TRBJ1-1, the full variable domain reads DVKVTQSSRYLVKRTGEKVFLECVQDMDHENMFWYRQDPGLGLRLIYFSYDVKMKEKGDIPEGYSVSREKKERFSLILESASTNQTSMYLCASTLQGLNTEAFFGQGTRLTVV.